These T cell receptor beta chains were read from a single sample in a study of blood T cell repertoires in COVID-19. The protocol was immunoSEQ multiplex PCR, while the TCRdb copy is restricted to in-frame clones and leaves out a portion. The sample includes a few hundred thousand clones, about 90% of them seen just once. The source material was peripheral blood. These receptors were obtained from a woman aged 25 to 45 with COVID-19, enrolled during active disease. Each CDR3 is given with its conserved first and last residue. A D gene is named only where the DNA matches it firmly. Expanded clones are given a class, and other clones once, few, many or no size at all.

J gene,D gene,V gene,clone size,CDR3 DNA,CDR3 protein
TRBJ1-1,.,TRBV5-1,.,TGCGCCAGCAGCTTGGATTCAGGGGAGAATGAAGCTTTCTTT,CASSLDSGENEAFF
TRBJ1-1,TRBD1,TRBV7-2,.,TGTGCCAGCAGCTTAGTAAGGACAGGGGGCACTTTGAACACTGAAGCTTTCTTT,CASSLVRTGGTLNTEAFF
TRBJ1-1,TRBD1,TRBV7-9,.,TGTGCCAGCAGCTTACTACCGGGACAGGTGAACACTGAAGCTTTCTTT,CASSLLPGQVNTEAFF
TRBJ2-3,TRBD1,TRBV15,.,TGTGCCACCAGCCCTAAAAACCGGGACAGGTACACAGATACGCAGTATTTT,CATSPKNRDRYTDTQYF
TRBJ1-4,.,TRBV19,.,TGTGCCAGCAAGGGAGATGACGGCAATAATGAAAAACTGTTTTTT,CASKGDDGNNEKLFF
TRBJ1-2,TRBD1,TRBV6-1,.,TGTGCCAGCAGTGAAGACAGGGGAAACTATGGCTACACCTTC,CASSEDRGNYGYTF
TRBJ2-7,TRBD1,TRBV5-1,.,TGCGCCAGCAGCTTCGAGGACAGGGGCCTCTACGAGCAGTACTTC,CASSFEDRGLYEQYF
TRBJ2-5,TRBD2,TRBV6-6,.,TGTGCCAGCAGCGGACTAGCGGAGTCGGAGACCCAGTACTTC,CASSGLAESETQYF
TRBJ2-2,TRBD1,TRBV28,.,TGTGCCAGCAGTTCGGTCGACAGGGCGGCCGGGGAGCTGTTTTTT,CASSSVDRAAGELFF
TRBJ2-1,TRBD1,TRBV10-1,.,TGCGCCAGCAGTGCCCCCGGGACAGGGATTAATGAGCAGTTCTTC,CASSAPGTGINEQFF
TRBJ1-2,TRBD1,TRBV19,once,TGTGCCAGTAGTCCAAGGACAGGGGGAGAATATGGCTACACCTTC,CASSPRTGGEYGYTF